This TCR beta chain was recorded in a study of blood T cells in healthy people across ages. Notes on the study in general: The long-lived group displayed more naive CD4+ cells, plus higher diversity, than the aged donors did.

Using a J-beta primer mix together with a sample-barcoded 5' primer, a second PCR was run for about 6 to 11 cycles. TCRdb redid the calling of the 5' RACE reads with MiXCR, one entry per CDR3 protein. This repertoire shows hundreds of thousands of distinct CDR3 sequences, around 46% found once; its top ten account for roughly an eighth. This clonotype was detected a few times. The antigen is unknown. This CDR3 comprises 16 residues. Trimming took 0 bases from V and 0 from J, leaving 12 bases between them. CDR1 and CDR2 from the germline V gene are MNHEY and SVGAGI. V and J are TRBV6-5 and TRBJ2-7; D is tentatively TRBD1 or TRBD2 (5 bases each). The source is a young man in good health. Input material: blood. The CDR3 nucleotides read TGTGCCAGCAGTTACTCGGGGGACGGGTCCTCCTACGAGCAGTACTTC. Residues: CASSYSGDGSSYEQYF.